The sequence of this T cell receptor (beta chain) was determined in a study of T cell repertoires in ileal Crohn's disease. This table comes from immunoSEQ multiplex PCR, and its TCRdb copy is limited to in-frame clones, with some not included. The table includes roughly 7,000 clones, about 92% detected once. The CDR3 has 14 amino acids. Trimming left V 1 base short and J 2 bases short, with 6 bases between. CDR1 is SGHTA, CDR2 FQGTGA, per germline. The chain combines TRBV7-3 with TRBJ2-1; D call uncertain. This TCR came from an adult with Crohn's disease. Input material: ileal tissue. CDR3 DNA: TGTGCCAGCAGCTTAAAACAGACCTACAATGAGCAGTTCTTC. Translation gives CASSLKQTYNEQFF.